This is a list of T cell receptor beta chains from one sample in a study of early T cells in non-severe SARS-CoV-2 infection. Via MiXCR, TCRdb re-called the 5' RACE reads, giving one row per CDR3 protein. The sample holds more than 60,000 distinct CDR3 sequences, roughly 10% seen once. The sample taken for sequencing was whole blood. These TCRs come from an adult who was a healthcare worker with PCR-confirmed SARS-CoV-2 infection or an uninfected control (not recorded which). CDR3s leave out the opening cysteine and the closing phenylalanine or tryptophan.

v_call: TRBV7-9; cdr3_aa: ASSRAGGPGEQF
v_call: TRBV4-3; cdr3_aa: ASSQDRQGALYGAF
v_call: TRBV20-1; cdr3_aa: SARDQYRDSGTEAF
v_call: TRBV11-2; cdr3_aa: ASSPRLASDTQY
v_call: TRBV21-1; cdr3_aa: ASSSVKRTLSHEQY
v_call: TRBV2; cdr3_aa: ASSVVYEQY
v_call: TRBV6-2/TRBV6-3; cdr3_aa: ASSVRLAGRSYEQY
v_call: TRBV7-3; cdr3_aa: ASSFGGDTGELF
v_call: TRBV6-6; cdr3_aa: ASSSIRLADTYEQY
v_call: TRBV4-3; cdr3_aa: ASSQESSLGSGYT
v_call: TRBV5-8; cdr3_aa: ASSLAMEGSEQY
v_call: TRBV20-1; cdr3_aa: SARDLIPSYEQY
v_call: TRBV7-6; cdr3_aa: ASSLLTGHTGELF
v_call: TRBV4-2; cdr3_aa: ASSQVLAGGGETQY
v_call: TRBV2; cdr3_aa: ASKTSGGNNEQF
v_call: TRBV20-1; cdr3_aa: SARDPGITDTQY
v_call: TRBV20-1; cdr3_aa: SASLVVTDTQY
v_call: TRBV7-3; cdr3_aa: ASSHGGQGPNEQF
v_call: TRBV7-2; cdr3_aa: ASSAIAGYTYEQY
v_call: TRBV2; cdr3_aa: ASSYTPANYGYT
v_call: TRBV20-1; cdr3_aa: SASPGGGHYGYT
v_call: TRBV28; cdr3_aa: ASSSPTGGTDTQY
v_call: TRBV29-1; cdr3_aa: SVEQGYGETQY
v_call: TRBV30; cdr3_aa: AWTRDPPNEAF
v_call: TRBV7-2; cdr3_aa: ASSTSGTGNNEKLF
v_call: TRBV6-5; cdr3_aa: ASRRDPNTGELF
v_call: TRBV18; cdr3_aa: ASSPTGFSETDTQY
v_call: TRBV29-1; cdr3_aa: SAPSGHDYGYT
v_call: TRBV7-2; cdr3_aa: ASSSQIETQY
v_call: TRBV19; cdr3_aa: ASSITHSNQPQH
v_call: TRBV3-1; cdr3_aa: ASSQGSTGELF
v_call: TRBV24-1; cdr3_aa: ATSDPRSGGEQF
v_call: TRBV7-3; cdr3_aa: ASSSQGGQYNEQF
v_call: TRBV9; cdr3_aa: ASSPRGGSYEQY
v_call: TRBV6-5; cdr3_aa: ASSYSWRYGYT
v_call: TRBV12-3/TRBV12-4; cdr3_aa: ASTSLGPYNEQF
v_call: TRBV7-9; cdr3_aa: ASSLGGGQVIEQF
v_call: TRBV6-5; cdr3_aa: ASSSTAFPYEQY
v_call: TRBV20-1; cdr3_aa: SPKARETQY
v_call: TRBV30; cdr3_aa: AWSVWRLTNTEAF
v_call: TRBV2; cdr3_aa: AAILKLSTDTQY
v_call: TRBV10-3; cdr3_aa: AIRDIPPYNEQF
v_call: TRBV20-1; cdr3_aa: SAIQGYVEQF